This T cell receptor (beta chain) was obtained from a study of blood T cell repertoires in COVID-19. Study in general: PBMCs, B-cell-depleted T cells, or T cells provided the cDNA or gDNA that made up the material.

This CDR3 is built from 15 residues. Germline lookup yields CDR1 SGHNT and CDR2 YYREEE (reference sequence). V lost 1 base and J lost 3, with 10 bases in between. The table came from immunoSEQ multiplex PCR; TCRdb's copy has only in-frame clones and leaves some out. The sample contains 150,000 to 190,000 clones, around 80% of which appear only once. The specimen was peripheral blood. This rearrangement joins TRBV5-4 to TRBJ1-4; D remains ambiguous. The origin of this receptor is a woman in her forties or fifties with acute or convalescent COVID-19. The CDR3 loop is CASSLQTQPNEKLFF. The CDR3 region has the DNA TGTGCCAGCAGCTTGCAGACACAGCCTAATGAAAAACTGTTTTTT.